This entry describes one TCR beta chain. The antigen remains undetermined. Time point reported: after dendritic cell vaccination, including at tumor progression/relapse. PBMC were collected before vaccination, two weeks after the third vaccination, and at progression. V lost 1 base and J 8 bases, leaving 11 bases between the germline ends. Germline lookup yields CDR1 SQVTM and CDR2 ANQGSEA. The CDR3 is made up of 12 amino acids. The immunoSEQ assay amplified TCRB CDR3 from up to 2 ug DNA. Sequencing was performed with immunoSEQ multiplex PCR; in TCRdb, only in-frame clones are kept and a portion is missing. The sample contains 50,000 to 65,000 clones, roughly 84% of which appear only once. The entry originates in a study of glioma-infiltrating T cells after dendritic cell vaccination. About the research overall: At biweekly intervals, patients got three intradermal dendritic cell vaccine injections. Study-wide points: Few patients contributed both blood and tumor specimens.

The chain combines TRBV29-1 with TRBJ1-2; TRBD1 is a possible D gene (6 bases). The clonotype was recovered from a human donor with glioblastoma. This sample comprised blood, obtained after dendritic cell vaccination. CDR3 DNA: TGCAGCGTTGAAGGCCAGGGGAGCGGCTACACCTTC. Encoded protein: CSVEGQGSGYTF.